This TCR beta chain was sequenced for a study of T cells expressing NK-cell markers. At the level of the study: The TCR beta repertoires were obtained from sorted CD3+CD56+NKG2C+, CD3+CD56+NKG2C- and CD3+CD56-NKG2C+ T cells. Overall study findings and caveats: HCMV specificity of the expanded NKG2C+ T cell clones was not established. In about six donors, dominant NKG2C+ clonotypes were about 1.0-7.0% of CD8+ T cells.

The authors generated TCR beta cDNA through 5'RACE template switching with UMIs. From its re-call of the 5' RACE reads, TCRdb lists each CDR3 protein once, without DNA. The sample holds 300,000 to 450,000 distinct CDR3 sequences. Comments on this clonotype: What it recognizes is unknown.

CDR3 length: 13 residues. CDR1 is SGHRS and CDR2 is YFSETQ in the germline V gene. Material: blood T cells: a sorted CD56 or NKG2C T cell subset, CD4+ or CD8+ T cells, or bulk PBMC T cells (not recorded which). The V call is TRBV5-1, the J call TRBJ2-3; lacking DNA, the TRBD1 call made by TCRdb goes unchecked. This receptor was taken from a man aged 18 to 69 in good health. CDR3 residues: CASTARGRDTQYF.